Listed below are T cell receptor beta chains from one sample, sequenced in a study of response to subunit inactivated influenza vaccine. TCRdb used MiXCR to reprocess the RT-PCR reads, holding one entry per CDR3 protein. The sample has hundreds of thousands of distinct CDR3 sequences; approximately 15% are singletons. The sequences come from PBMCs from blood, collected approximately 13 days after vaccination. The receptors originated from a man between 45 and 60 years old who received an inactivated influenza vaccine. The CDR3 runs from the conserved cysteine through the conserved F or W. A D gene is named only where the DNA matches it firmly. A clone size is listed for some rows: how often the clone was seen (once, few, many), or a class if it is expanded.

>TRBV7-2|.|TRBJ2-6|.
TGTGCCAGCCGAGACGCCTTACGGGTCCTGACTTTC
CASRDALRVLTF
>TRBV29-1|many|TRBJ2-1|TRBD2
TGCAGCGTTCAACTAGCGGGGGGGCGGGGTGAGCAGTTCTTC
CSVQLAGGRGEQFF
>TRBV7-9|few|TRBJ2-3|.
TGTGCCAGCAGCTTAAGAGGGAAAAAAGATACGCAGTATTTT
CASSLRGKKDTQYF
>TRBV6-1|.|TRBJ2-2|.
TGTGCCAGCAGCCCGAGACGGATTTACACCGGGGAGCTGTTTTTT
CASSPRRIYTGELFF
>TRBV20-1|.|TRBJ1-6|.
TGCAGTGCTAAGTCCGAAAATAATTCACCCCTCCACTTT
CSAKSENNSPLHF
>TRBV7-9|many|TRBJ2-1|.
TGTGCCAGCAGCTTTGGCGACGGAGTCGTCAATGAGCAGTTCTTC
CASSFGDGVVNEQFF
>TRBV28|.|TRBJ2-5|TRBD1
TGTGCCAGCAGTCACGGACAGGGAGCCTGGGAGACCCAGTACTTC
CASSHGQGAWETQYF
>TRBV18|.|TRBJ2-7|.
TGTGCCAGCTCACCACCAAACTACAACCACGAGCAGTACTTC
CASSPPNYNHEQYF
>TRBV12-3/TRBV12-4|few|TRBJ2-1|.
TGTGCCAGCAGTTTAAGAGGGGGAATACATGAGCAGTTCTTC
CASSLRGGIHEQFF
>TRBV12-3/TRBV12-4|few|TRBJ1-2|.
TGTGCCAGCAGCCCGACAGTCCTCGGCTACACCTTC
CASSPTVLGYTF
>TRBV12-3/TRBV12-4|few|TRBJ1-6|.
TGTGCCAGCAGTTTAGGCATGGGTTCACCCCTCCACTTT
CASSLGMGSPLHF
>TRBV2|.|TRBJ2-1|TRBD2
TGTGCCAGCAGCGAAGGACTAGCGGAGGCTAACAATGAGCAGTTCTTC
CASSEGLAEANNEQFF
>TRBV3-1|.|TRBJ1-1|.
TGTGCCAGCAGCCAAGCGGGGATCATGAACACTGAAGCTTTCTTT
CASSQAGIMNTEAFF
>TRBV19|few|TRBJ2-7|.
TGTGCCAGTAGTACCCTGGTCCCTGGTGGCTACGAGCAGTACTTC
CASSTLVPGGYEQYF
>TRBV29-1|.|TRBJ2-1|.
TGCAGCGTTAATACAGCGGTGAAATACAATGAGCAGTTCTTC
CSVNTAVKYNEQFF
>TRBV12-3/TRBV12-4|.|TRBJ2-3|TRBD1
TGTGCCAGCAGTACACAGGGGGCGAAGGGGTCAGATACGCAGTATTTT
CASSTQGAKGSDTQYF
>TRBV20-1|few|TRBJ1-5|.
TGCAGTGCAGAGACTGCTTCAGGCAATCAGCCCCAGCATTTT
CSAETASGNQPQHF
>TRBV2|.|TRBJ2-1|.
TGTGCCAGCAGTGAACTCAGTTCCGAGCAGTTCTTC
CASSELSSEQFF
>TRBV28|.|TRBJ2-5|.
TGTGCCAGCAGTTTTAATCGGTGGACCCAGTACTTC
CASSFNRWTQYF
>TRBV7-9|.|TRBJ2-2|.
TGTGCCAGCAGCCATGCCGGGACGGCGAACACCGGGGAGCTGTTTTTT
CASSHAGTANTGELFF
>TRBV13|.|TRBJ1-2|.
TGTGCCAGCAGGAAAATGACGGACCCCTATGGCTACACCTTT
CASRKMTDPYGYTF
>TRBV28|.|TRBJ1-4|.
TGTGCCAGCAGCAGGGCCACCCCCGATGAAAAACTGTTTTTT
CASSRATPDEKLFF
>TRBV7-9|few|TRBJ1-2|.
TGTGCCAGCAGCCCGGATGAGTACTATGGCTACACCTTC
CASSPDEYYGYTF
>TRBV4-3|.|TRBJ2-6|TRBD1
TGCGCCAGCAGCCAAGATACAGGGGCTCCTGGGGCCAACGTCCTGACTTTC
CASSQDTGAPGANVLTF
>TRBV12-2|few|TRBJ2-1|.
TGTGCAAGTCGCGTAGAGGGGGGCCCGGGAAAGTTCTTC
CASRVEGGPGKFF
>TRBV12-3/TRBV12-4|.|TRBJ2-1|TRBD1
TGTGCCAGCACCGTCTCCGGGACAGGATTTTACAATGAGCAGTTCTTC
CASTVSGTGFYNEQFF
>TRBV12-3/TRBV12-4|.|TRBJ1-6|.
TGTGCCAGCAGTTTAAGCCGGGGCAGGGTAAATTCACCCCTCCACTTT
CASSLSRGRVNSPLHF
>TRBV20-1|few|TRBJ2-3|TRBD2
TGCAGTGCCAATTCCGGAGGTCTAGCGGAATACACAGATACGCAGTATTTT
CSANSGGLAEYTDTQYF
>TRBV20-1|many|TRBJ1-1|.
TGCAGTGCGAGAACTGAATACACTGAAGCTTTCTTT
CSARTEYTEAFF
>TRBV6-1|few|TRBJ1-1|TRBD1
TGTGCCAGCAGACACGGACAGGGGGCAACTGAAGCTTTCTTT
CASRHGQGATEAFF
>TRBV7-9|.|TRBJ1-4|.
TGTGCCAGCAGCTTAACGCCCGGCGGCAGCCATGAAAAACTGTTTTTT
CASSLTPGGSHEKLFF
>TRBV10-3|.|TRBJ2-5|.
TGTGCCATCAGTGAAAGACTAGAGAGAGAGACCCAGTACTTC
CAISERLERETQYF
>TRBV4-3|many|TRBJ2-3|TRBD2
TGCGCCAGCAGCCAGAACGCACTAGCGGGGGAATCGGGTACGCAGTATTTT
CASSQNALAGESGTQYF
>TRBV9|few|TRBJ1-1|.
TGTGCCAGCAGCGTAGACGGGGGGAACACTGAAGCTTTCTTT
CASSVDGGNTEAFF
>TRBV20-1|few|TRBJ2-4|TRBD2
TGCAGTGCCCGAGAGTGGGAGGGCCTGTACATTCAGTACTTC
CSAREWEGLYIQYF
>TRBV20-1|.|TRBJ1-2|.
TGCAGTGCTAGAGATCAGGTCGGCTATGGCTACACCTTC
CSARDQVGYGYTF
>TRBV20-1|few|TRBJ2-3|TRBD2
TGCAGTGCCCCCATTAGCGGGAACACAGATACGCAGTATTTT
CSAPISGNTDTQYF
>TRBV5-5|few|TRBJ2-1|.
TGTGCCAGCAGCCCCGCCCCCCTTGGCGGGGAGTTCTTC
CASSPAPLGGEFF
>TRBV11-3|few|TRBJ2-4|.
TGTGCCAGCAGCTTAGGACTGGGACTAGCCAAAAACATTCAGTACTTC
CASSLGLGLAKNIQYF
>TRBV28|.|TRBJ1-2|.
TGTGCCAGCAGTAGCTCTGGTTGGAGGGGGAAAACTTCTAACTATGGCTACACCTTC
CASSSSGWRGKTSNYGYTF
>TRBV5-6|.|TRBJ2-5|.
TGTGCCAGCGGGTTGGACAGTGAAGAGACCCAGTACTTC
CASGLDSEETQYF
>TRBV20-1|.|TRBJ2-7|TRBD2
TGCAGTGCTAGAGATATTGAGCGGGAGGTCGAGCAGTACTTC
CSARDIEREVEQYF
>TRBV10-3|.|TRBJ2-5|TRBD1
TGTGCCATCAGGTCAGGGGGAGAGACCCAGTACTTC
CAIRSGGETQYF
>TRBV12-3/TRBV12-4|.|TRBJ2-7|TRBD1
TGTGCCAGCAGTTCCGCCCTCGGGACAGCGAGCTTC
CASSSALGTASF
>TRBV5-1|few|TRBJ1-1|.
TGCGCCAGCAGCTTGGGAGGGCGTGAAGCTTTCTTT
CASSLGGREAFF
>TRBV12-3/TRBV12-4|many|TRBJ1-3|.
TGTGCCAGCAGTTTAACCGAGGGAGGAAACACCATATATTTT
CASSLTEGGNTIYF
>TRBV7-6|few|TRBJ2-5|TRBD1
TGTGCCAGCAGCTTTGCAGGGGGCAGGCGAGAGACCCAGTACTTC
CASSFAGGRRETQYF
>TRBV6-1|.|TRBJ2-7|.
TGTGCCACGAACCCGTTTGGGTTCTCCTACGAGCAGTACTTC
CATNPFGFSYEQYF
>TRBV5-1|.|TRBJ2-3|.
TGCGCCAGCAGCTCCGGACTCCTCACAGATACGCAGTATTTT
CASSSGLLTDTQYF
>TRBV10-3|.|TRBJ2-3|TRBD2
TGTGCCACCGGGACTAGCGGGAGCAGCACAGATACGCAGTATTTT
CATGTSGSSTDTQYF
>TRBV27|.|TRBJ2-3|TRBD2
TGTGCCAGCACTCCCCGCCAGCGGGGCACCACAGATACGCAGTATTTT
CASTPRQRGTTDTQYF
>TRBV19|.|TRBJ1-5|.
TGTGCCAGTAGGACAGCAACTAGCAATCAGCCCCAGCATTTT
CASRTATSNQPQHF
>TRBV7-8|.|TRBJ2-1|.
TGTGCCAGGAGCAGCTTAGTCGGTGATGAGCAGTTCTTC
CARSSLVGDEQFF